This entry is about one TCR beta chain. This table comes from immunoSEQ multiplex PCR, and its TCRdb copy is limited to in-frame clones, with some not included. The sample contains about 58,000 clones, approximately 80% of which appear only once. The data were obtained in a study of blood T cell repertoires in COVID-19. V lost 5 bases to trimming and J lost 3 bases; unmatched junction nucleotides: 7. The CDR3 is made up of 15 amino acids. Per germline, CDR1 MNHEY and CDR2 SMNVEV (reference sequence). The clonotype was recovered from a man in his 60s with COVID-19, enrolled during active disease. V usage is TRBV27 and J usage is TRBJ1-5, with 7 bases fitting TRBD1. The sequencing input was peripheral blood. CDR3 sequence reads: CASSPGQQPNQPQHF. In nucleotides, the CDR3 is TGTGCCAGCAGTCCGGGACAGCAGCCCAATCAGCCCCAGCATTTT.